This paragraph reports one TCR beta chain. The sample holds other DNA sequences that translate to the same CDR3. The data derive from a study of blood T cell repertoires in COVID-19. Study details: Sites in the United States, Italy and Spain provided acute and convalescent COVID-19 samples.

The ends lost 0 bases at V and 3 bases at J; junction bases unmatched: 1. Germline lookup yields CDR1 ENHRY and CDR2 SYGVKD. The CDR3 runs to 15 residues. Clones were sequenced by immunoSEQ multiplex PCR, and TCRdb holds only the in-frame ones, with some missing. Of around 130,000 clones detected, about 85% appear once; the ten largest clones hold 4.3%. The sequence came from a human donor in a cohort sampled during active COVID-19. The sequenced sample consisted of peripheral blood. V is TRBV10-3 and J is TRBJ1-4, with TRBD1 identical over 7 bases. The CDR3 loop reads CAISESGGPNEKLFF. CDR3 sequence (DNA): TGTGCCATCAGTGAGTCAGGGGGCCCTAATGAAAAACTGTTTTTT.